This TCR beta chain was documented in a study of blood T cell repertoires in COVID-19. Study at large: COVID-19 samples from acute and convalescent phases originated in the United States, Italy and Spain. Sample material is recorded as cDNA or gDNA derived from T cells, B-cell-depleted T cells, or PBMCs.

CDR1 and CDR2 from the germline V gene are LNHDA and SQIVND (reference sequence). V lost 6 bases to trimming and J lost 5 bases, with 17 bases between them. This CDR3 contains 14 residues. In the authors' methods: The authors estimated nucleated cell counts from reference gene primer amplification. Measured with immunoSEQ multiplex PCR; TCRdb has only the in-frame clones, and not every one. That table is the source of V, J and clone size, and D and trimming were worked out from the DNA. The sample holds 200,000 or so clones, approximately 85% seen once. This receptor was taken from a human donor with active or convalescent COVID-19. The donor label of this sample is uncertain. The gene calls are TRBV19 and TRBJ2-7; D is perhaps TRBD2 (6 bases). Sequencing was done on a sample of peripheral blood. The CDR3 spells CASRGRLVGDEQYF. The CDR3 DNA follows: TGTGCCAGTAGAGGACGACTAGTTGGCGACGAGCAGTACTTC.